What follows are 4 T cell receptor beta chains derived from one specimen sequenced in a study of post-analysis software for immune sequencing data (dated by TCRdb to about 2015). Results the study describes overall, beyond this receptor: Significantly higher frequencies in patients than in controls were found for several TRBV segments, including TRBV5-6, TRBV5-1 and TRBV20-1.

The protocol used for the library was PCR. Sequencing was performed on an Illumina HiSeq 2500. Unique molecular identifiers were incorporated into TCR beta cDNA libraries to reduce PCR and sequencing biases. TCRdb handled the public reads itself, with Q25 trimming in fastp and clone calling in MiXCR, and kept productive beta chains. One record per CDR3 amino acid sequence lists the most common genes and DNA. The sample table records a few hundred thousand distinct CDR3 sequences; less than 40% of these occur just once. Together, the top ten hold roughly 13% of the sample. These TCRs' antigens remain unknown. Sequencing was carried out using blood. The receptors shown here come from a girl aged 10 to 17 with multiple sclerosis.

The rearrangement uses TRBV9 and TRBJ1-1; 7 bases are shared with TRBD1. Per germline, CDR1 SGDLS and CDR2 YYNGEE. The CDR3 covers 15 residues. The V gene end was trimmed by 3 bases and the J gene end by 4 bases; junction bases not matched to a gene: 9. The DNA for the CDR3 is TGTGCCAGCAGCGACGGCCCCAGGGGGGTCACTGAAGCTTTCTTT. Residues: CASSDGPRGVTEAFF.

This sequence joins TRBV7-9 and TRBJ2-7; 9 nucleotides match TRBD1. V lost 4 bases and J lost 4; bases outside the gene matches: 8. The germline CDR1 and CDR2 sequences are SEHNR and FQNEAQ (reference sequence). The CDR3 consists of 15 residues. In nucleotides, the CDR3 is TGTGCCAGCAGCTCAGAACAGGGGGCGGTGTACGAGCAGTACTTC. This codes for CASSSEQGAVYEQYF.

There are a few counts of this clonotype. The V gene is TRBV4-1, the J gene TRBJ2-1; 9 nucleotides line up with TRBD1. The CDR3 covers 17 residues. Losses at the gene ends were 3 bases for V and 6 bases for J; bases not matched to a gene: 12. CDR1 and CDR2 from the germline V gene are MGHRA and YSYEKL. CDR3 residues: CASSQDPGTGRFNEQFF. As DNA, the CDR3 is TGCGCCAGCAGCCAGGACCCCGGGACAGGGAGGTTCAATGAGCAGTTCTTC.

This clonotype was observed a handful of times. CDR3 bases: TGTGCCACCTTAGCGGGGCGATTTCCTAGCACAGATACGCAGTATTTT. It yields the protein CATLAGRFPSTDTQYF. This chain connects TRBV7-2 to TRBJ2-3; 8 bases line up with TRBD2. The CDR3 has 16 residues. Trimming took 10 bases from V and 0 from J; bases not matched to a gene: 12. CDR1 is SGHTA and CDR2 is FQGNSA in the germline V gene.